These T cell receptor beta chains were read from a single sample in a study of CD8 T cells in Susac syndrome. TCRdb called the immunoSEQ multiplex PCR reads again in MiXCR, with one record for every CDR3 protein. The sample includes about 140,000 distinct CDR3 sequences, roughly 96% seen only once; the top ten take around 0.12%. The sequenced material came from CD4+ T cells from PBMCs. These receptors were collected from a human donor with multiple sclerosis. Both conserved end residues are part of each CDR3. The order of the fields is V gene, D gene, J gene, clone size, CDR3 DNA, CDR3 protein. A D gene is named only where the DNA matches it firmly. Part of the rows lack a size; the others show once, few, many or a class for expanded clones.

>TRBV10-3|-|TRBJ2-4|-
TGTGCCATCAGTGATGGTGGAGGTCAAGCCAAAAACATTCAGTACTTC
CAISDGGGQAKNIQYF
>TRBV6-2/TRBV6-3|-|TRBJ2-6|-
TGTGCCAGCAGTGAACAGGGAAACGTCCTGACTTTC
CASSEQGNVLTF
>TRBV20-1|TRBD2|TRBJ2-1|-
TGCAGTGCTAGAGATAGGCTAGCGGGAGGGCGTCCCTACAATGAGCAGTTCTTC
CSARDRLAGGRPYNEQFF
>TRBV29-1|TRBD1|TRBJ2-7|-
TGCAGCGTTCTGAGCCTAGCCCGGGACAGGATCGACGAGCAGTACTTC
CSVLSLARDRIDEQYF
>TRBV20-1|TRBD2|TRBJ2-1|-
TGCAGTGCTAGAGATCCCCAGCGGGGGGGATACAATGAGCAGTTCTTC
CSARDPQRGGYNEQFF
>TRBV6-5|-|TRBJ1-2|once
TGTGCCAGCCTTCGGACCGGGACTGGGAACTATGGCTACACCTTC
CASLRTGTGNYGYTF
>TRBV19|-|TRBJ1-2|-
TGTGCCAGTAGTTCCCAACTCTATGGCTACACCTTC
CASSSQLYGYTF
>TRBV28|-|TRBJ2-6|-
TGTGCAACGGCGGATATCACCCCCTCTGGGGCCAACGTCCTGACTTTC
CATADITPSGANVLTF
>TRBV29-1|-|TRBJ1-5|-
TGCAGCGTTGTGGCTTTCAATCAGCCCCAGCATTTT
CSVVAFNQPQHF
>TRBV29-1|TRBD1|TRBJ2-7|-
TGCAGCGCACCGGGACAGGAGTCTTACGAGCAGTACTTC
CSAPGQESYEQYF
>TRBV3-1|-|TRBJ2-4|-
TGTGCCAGCTCGGGGGCGGTGAACATTCAGTACTTC
CASSGAVNIQYF
>TRBV13|-|TRBJ1-2|-
TGTGCCAGCAGCTTAGGGGTTCCTAACTATGGCTACACCTTC
CASSLGVPNYGYTF
>TRBV4-2|TRBD2|TRBJ2-5|-
TGTGCCAGCAGCCAAGCGGGAGCGGGAGGTGGTGAGACCCAGTACTTC
CASSQAGAGGGETQYF
>TRBV20-1|TRBD1|TRBJ1-5|-
TGCAGTGCACAAGACAGGGTTCGGGCGGAGCCCCAGCATTTT
CSAQDRVRAEPQHF
>TRBV28|-|TRBJ1-2|-
TGTGCCAGCAGCCCTGAGGGTTCCGGGACCATCGCTAAGGGCTACACCTTC
CASSPEGSGTIAKGYTF
>TRBV3-1|-|TRBJ2-1|-
TGTGCCAGCAGCCGGCGTTCAGGGGTCAATGAGCAGTTCTTC
CASSRRSGVNEQFF
>TRBV5-6|-|TRBJ1-2|-
TGTGCCAGCAGCTTATACAGGGCGGGGAACTATGGCTACACCTTC
CASSLYRAGNYGYTF
>TRBV4-3|-|TRBJ1-5|-
TGCGCCAGCAGCCAAGACTGGCTAGGGGACAATCAGCCCCAGCATTTT
CASSQDWLGDNQPQHF
>TRBV3-1|-|TRBJ2-1|once
TGTGCCAGCAGCCACGGCGGACGCTCCTACAATGAGCAGTTCTTC
CASSHGGRSYNEQFF
>TRBV12-3/TRBV12-4|TRBD2|TRBJ2-1|-
TGTGCCAGCAGTTGGTCTAGCGGGAGTGGCTATGAGCAGTTCTTC
CASSWSSGSGYEQFF
>TRBV3-1|-|TRBJ1-2|-
TGTGCCAGCAGCCTTAACAGGGAACACACCTTC
CASSLNREHTF